These T cell receptor beta chains were read from a single sample in a study of control samples from healthy donors and cancer patients. The repertoire was sequenced with immunoSEQ multiplex PCR; TCRdb's copy has only in-frame clones and lacks some. The repertoire consists of around 190,000 clones, with around nine tenths occurring once and the leading ten covering around 1.5%. Sequencing was done on a sample of blood. These receptor sequences come from a man in his thirties or forties in good health. The CDR3 runs from the conserved cysteine through the conserved F or W. The order of the fields is D gene, clone size, V gene, J gene, CDR3 protein, CDR3 DNA. D genes are given only for firm matches. A clone size is listed for some rows: how often the clone was seen (once, few, many), or a class if it is expanded.

D gene: TRBD2; clone size: once; V gene: TRBV27; J gene: TRBJ2-7; CDR3 protein: CASSLFLAGGPYEQYF; CDR3 DNA: TGTGCCAGCAGTTTATTTCTAGCGGGGGGCCCCTACGAGCAGTACTTC
D gene: TRBD2; clone size: -; V gene: TRBV6-4; J gene: TRBJ2-3; CDR3 protein: CASSGGAGDTDTQYF; CDR3 DNA: TGTGCCAGCAGTGGAGGAGCGGGAGACACAGATACGCAGTATTTT
D gene: TRBD1; clone size: -; V gene: TRBV30; J gene: TRBJ2-7; CDR3 protein: CAWDRAYEQYF; CDR3 DNA: TGTGCCTGGGACAGGGCCTACGAGCAGTACTTC
D gene: -; clone size: once; V gene: TRBV5-6; J gene: TRBJ2-2; CDR3 protein: CASSLWVTRNGELFF; CDR3 DNA: TGTGCCAGCAGCTTGTGGGTCACGAGGAACGGGGAGCTGTTTTTT
D gene: -; clone size: -; V gene: TRBV6-2/TRBV6-3; J gene: TRBJ1-1; CDR3 protein: CASSYQGRGTEAFF; CDR3 DNA: TGTGCCAGCAGTTACCAAGGACGGGGCACTGAAGCTTTCTTT
D gene: TRBD1; clone size: -; V gene: TRBV6-2/TRBV6-3; J gene: TRBJ1-1; CDR3 protein: CASSYSRTGGNSEAFF; CDR3 DNA: TGTGCCAGCAGTTACTCCAGGACAGGGGGCAACTCTGAAGCTTTCTTT
D gene: TRBD1; clone size: -; V gene: TRBV15; J gene: TRBJ2-7; CDR3 protein: CATSRDRGQGTYEQYF; CDR3 DNA: TGTGCCACCAGCAGAGATCGGGGACAGGGGACCTACGAGCAGTACTTC
D gene: -; clone size: -; V gene: TRBV6-4; J gene: TRBJ1-2; CDR3 protein: CASSDGLRGHGYGYTF; CDR3 DNA: TGTGCCAGCAGTGACGGTCTTCGGGGACATGGCTATGGCTACACCTTC
D gene: -; clone size: -; V gene: TRBV30; J gene: TRBJ1-1; CDR3 protein: CAWSLGKNTEAFF; CDR3 DNA: TGTGCCTGGAGTCTGGGCAAGAACACTGAAGCTTTCTTT
D gene: -; clone size: -; V gene: TRBV11-2; J gene: TRBJ2-1; CDR3 protein: CASSLDRSNEQFF; CDR3 DNA: TGTGCCAGCAGCTTAGATAGGAGTAATGAGCAGTTCTTC
D gene: -; clone size: -; V gene: TRBV6-5; J gene: TRBJ1-2; CDR3 protein: CASTENNYGYTF; CDR3 DNA: TGTGCCAGCACCGAAAATAACTATGGCTACACCTTC
D gene: -; clone size: -; V gene: TRBV19; J gene: TRBJ1-1; CDR3 protein: CASSILGGMNTEAFF; CDR3 DNA: TGTGCCAGTAGTATTTTGGGTGGAATGAACACTGAAGCTTTCTTT
D gene: -; clone size: few; V gene: TRBV10-3; J gene: TRBJ1-2; CDR3 protein: CAIRDRTANYGYTF; CDR3 DNA: TGTGCCATCAGAGATAGGACAGCGAACTATGGCTACACCTTC
D gene: TRBD2; clone size: -; V gene: TRBV11-2; J gene: TRBJ2-2; CDR3 protein: CASSATSGPPGAGELFF; CDR3 DNA: TGTGCCAGCAGCGCGACTAGCGGGCCACCCGGGGCCGGGGAGCTGTTTTTT
D gene: -; clone size: few; V gene: TRBV7-9; J gene: TRBJ2-2; CDR3 protein: CASSLSNTGELFF; CDR3 DNA: TGTGCCAGCAGCTTATCAAACACCGGGGAGCTGTTTTTT
D gene: -; clone size: once; V gene: TRBV7-6; J gene: TRBJ1-2; CDR3 protein: CASSLAAAGDSVDYGYTF; CDR3 DNA: TGTGCCAGCAGCTTAGCGGCGGCAGGGGATTCGGTCGACTATGGCTACACCTTC
D gene: -; clone size: -; V gene: TRBV2; J gene: TRBJ1-2; CDR3 protein: CANGTFYGYTF; CDR3 DNA: TGTGCCAACGGGACTTTTTATGGCTACACCTTC
D gene: -; clone size: -; V gene: TRBV5-6; J gene: TRBJ2-7; CDR3 protein: CASSSVGGVSIEQYF; CDR3 DNA: TGTGCCAGCAGCTCGGTCGGGGGAGTTTCCATCGAGCAGTACTTC
D gene: -; clone size: -; V gene: TRBV3-1/TRBV3-2; J gene: TRBJ2-1; CDR3 protein: CASSLGSRLAMNEQFF; CDR3 DNA: TGTGCCAGCAGCCTTGGGAGTAGGCTGGCTATGAATGAGCAGTTCTTC
D gene: -; clone size: -; V gene: TRBV4-2; J gene: TRBJ1-1; CDR3 protein: CASSQVGDGTEAFF; CDR3 DNA: TGTGCCAGCAGCCAAGTAGGGGATGGCACTGAAGCTTTCTTT
D gene: TRBD2; clone size: -; V gene: TRBV29-1; J gene: TRBJ2-1; CDR3 protein: CSVDLVTSGRSDEQFF; CDR3 DNA: TGCAGCGTTGATTTAGTGACTAGCGGGAGGAGTGATGAGCAGTTCTTC
D gene: -; clone size: -; V gene: TRBV25-1; J gene: TRBJ1-2; CDR3 protein: CASTAGVVGGYGYTF; CDR3 DNA: TGTGCCAGCACCGCGGGAGTAGTTGGTGGCTATGGCTACACCTTC
D gene: TRBD1; clone size: -; V gene: TRBV11-2; J gene: TRBJ2-3; CDR3 protein: CASSWFWDRDGDTQYF; CDR3 DNA: TGTGCCAGCAGCTGGTTCTGGGACAGGGATGGAGATACGCAGTATTTT
D gene: -; clone size: once; V gene: TRBV7-2; J gene: TRBJ1-1; CDR3 protein: CASSLREEGTEAFF; CDR3 DNA: TGTGCCAGCAGCCTAAGAGAGGAGGGCACTGAAGCTTTCTTT
D gene: -; clone size: -; V gene: TRBV6-5; J gene: TRBJ1-1; CDR3 protein: CASRVTMNTEAFF; CDR3 DNA: TGTGCCAGCCGAGTTACCATGAACACTGAAGCTTTCTTT
D gene: TRBD1; clone size: -; V gene: TRBV5-1; J gene: TRBJ1-2; CDR3 protein: CASSLDGTGYYGYTF; CDR3 DNA: TGCGCCAGCAGCTTGGATGGGACAGGTTACTATGGCTACACCTTC
D gene: -; clone size: -; V gene: TRBV11-2; J gene: TRBJ1-3; CDR3 protein: CASSLVGGSSGNTIYF; CDR3 DNA: TGTGCCAGCAGCTTAGTAGGTGGAAGCTCTGGAAACACCATATATTTT
D gene: -; clone size: -; V gene: TRBV12-3/TRBV12-4; J gene: TRBJ2-1; CDR3 protein: CASKGSYNEQFF; CDR3 DNA: TGTGCCAGCAAGGGGTCCTACAATGAGCAGTTCTTC
D gene: TRBD1; clone size: -; V gene: TRBV5-1; J gene: TRBJ1-1; CDR3 protein: CASSSISGTGGAVNTEAFF; CDR3 DNA: TGCGCCAGCAGTTCGATTTCCGGGACAGGGGGCGCGGTGAACACTGAAGCTTTCTTT
D gene: TRBD2; clone size: -; V gene: TRBV27; J gene: TRBJ2-1; CDR3 protein: CASSFSGRLNNEQFF; CDR3 DNA: TGTGCCAGCAGTTTTAGCGGGAGGTTAAACAATGAGCAGTTCTTC
D gene: TRBD2; clone size: once; V gene: TRBV7-6; J gene: TRBJ2-5; CDR3 protein: CASSLGLAAQETQYF; CDR3 DNA: TGTGCCAGCAGCTTGGGACTAGCGGCTCAAGAGACCCAGTACTTC
D gene: TRBD2; clone size: -; V gene: TRBV28; J gene: TRBJ2-5; CDR3 protein: CASRLGGEETQYF; CDR3 DNA: TGTGCCAGCAGACTCGGGGGGGAAGAGACCCAGTACTTC
D gene: -; clone size: -; V gene: TRBV5-1; J gene: TRBJ2-2; CDR3 protein: CASSGSVSNTGELFF; CDR3 DNA: TGCGCCAGCAGCGGGAGCGTTTCGAACACCGGGGAGCTGTTTTTT
D gene: TRBD1; clone size: -; V gene: TRBV19; J gene: TRBJ1-2; CDR3 protein: CASSPGGAAWGYTF; CDR3 DNA: TGTGCCAGTAGTCCAGGGGGCGCGGCATGGGGCTACACCTTC
D gene: -; clone size: -; V gene: TRBV5-8; J gene: TRBJ1-5; CDR3 protein: CASSSRGVGDQPQHF; CDR3 DNA: TGTGCCAGCAGCTCAAGGGGTGTTGGTGATCAGCCCCAGCATTTT
D gene: TRBD2; clone size: -; V gene: TRBV13; J gene: TRBJ2-1; CDR3 protein: CASSSGTNNEQFF; CDR3 DNA: TGTGCCAGCAGCTCGGGGACTAACAATGAGCAGTTCTTC
D gene: -; clone size: -; V gene: TRBV9; J gene: TRBJ1-2; CDR3 protein: CASSYSLHGSGRSNYGYTF; CDR3 DNA: TGTGCCAGCAGCTACTCATTACATGGATCGGGGCGGTCTAACTATGGCTACACCTTC
D gene: TRBD2; clone size: -; V gene: TRBV6-4; J gene: TRBJ2-1; CDR3 protein: CASSRTSGDGNEQFF; CDR3 DNA: TGTGCCAGCAGCCGGACTAGCGGGGACGGTAATGAGCAGTTCTTC
D gene: -; clone size: -; V gene: TRBV12-3/TRBV12-4; J gene: TRBJ1-5; CDR3 protein: CASSGGQPQHF; CDR3 DNA: TGTGCCAGCTCTGGTGGTCAGCCCCAGCATTTT
D gene: TRBD1; clone size: -; V gene: TRBV10-3; J gene: TRBJ1-4; CDR3 protein: CASQGTGDEKLFF; CDR3 DNA: TGTGCCTCCCAGGGGACAGGGGACGAAAAACTGTTTTTT
D gene: TRBD1; clone size: -; V gene: TRBV5-1; J gene: TRBJ1-4; CDR3 protein: CASSLALTGGGEKLFF; CDR3 DNA: TGCGCCAGCAGCTTGGCTCTGACAGGGGGAGGTGAAAAACTGTTTTTT
D gene: -; clone size: -; V gene: TRBV9; J gene: TRBJ1-3; CDR3 protein: CASSDVGSGNTIYF; CDR3 DNA: TGTGCCAGCAGCGATGTGGGCTCTGGAAACACCATATATTTT
D gene: -; clone size: -; V gene: TRBV30; J gene: TRBJ1-1; CDR3 protein: CAWSSSGNTEAFF; CDR3 DNA: TGTGCCTGGAGTTCGTCAGGGAACACTGAAGCTTTCTTT
D gene: TRBD1; clone size: -; V gene: TRBV4-2; J gene: TRBJ2-7; CDR3 protein: CASSPRQGDSYEQYF; CDR3 DNA: TGTGCCAGCAGCCCCCGACAGGGGGACTCCTACGAGCAGTACTTC
D gene: -; clone size: -; V gene: TRBV20-1; J gene: TRBJ1-2; CDR3 protein: CSASRRSGGYTF; CDR3 DNA: TGCAGTGCTAGTCGGAGGTCGGGGGGATACACCTTC
D gene: -; clone size: -; V gene: TRBV2; J gene: TRBJ2-1; CDR3 protein: CASSELATEQFF; CDR3 DNA: TGTGCCAGCAGTGAGCTAGCCACTGAGCAGTTCTTC
D gene: -; clone size: once; V gene: TRBV7-9; J gene: TRBJ1-2; CDR3 protein: CASSLGEGGPGYTF; CDR3 DNA: TGTGCCAGCAGCTTAGGAGAAGGGGGACCCGGCTACACCTTC
D gene: -; clone size: once; V gene: TRBV3-1/TRBV3-2; J gene: TRBJ1-1; CDR3 protein: CASSQDTVGGNTEAFF; CDR3 DNA: TGTGCCAGCAGCCAAGATACGGTAGGGGGGAACACTGAAGCTTTCTTT
D gene: TRBD1; clone size: -; V gene: TRBV11-2; J gene: TRBJ1-2; CDR3 protein: CASSFGTGFNYGYTF; CDR3 DNA: TGTGCCAGCAGCTTCGGGACAGGGTTTAACTATGGCTACACCTTC
D gene: -; clone size: -; V gene: TRBV18; J gene: TRBJ2-1; CDR3 protein: CASSASAKGDNEQFF; CDR3 DNA: TGTGCCAGCTCCGCTTCGGCTAAGGGGGACAATGAGCAGTTCTTC
D gene: -; clone size: -; V gene: TRBV28; J gene: TRBJ1-4; CDR3 protein: CASHNTISEKLFF; CDR3 DNA: TGTGCCAGCCATAATACCATTAGTGAAAAACTGTTTTTT
D gene: -; clone size: -; V gene: TRBV29-1; J gene: TRBJ2-7; CDR3 protein: CSVGTGRYEQYF; CDR3 DNA: TGCAGCGTTGGGACGGGTCGCTACGAGCAGTACTTC
D gene: -; clone size: -; V gene: TRBV7-9; J gene: TRBJ1-5; CDR3 protein: CASSTESNQPQHF; CDR3 DNA: TGTGCCAGCAGCACGGAGAGCAATCAGCCCCAGCATTTT
D gene: -; clone size: -; V gene: TRBV7-9; J gene: TRBJ2-1; CDR3 protein: CASSFGVGAPGEQFF; CDR3 DNA: TGTGCCAGCAGCTTCGGGGTCGGAGCACCCGGTGAGCAGTTCTTC
D gene: -; clone size: -; V gene: TRBV7-9; J gene: TRBJ2-3; CDR3 protein: CASSFTGVGDTQYF; CDR3 DNA: TGTGCCAGCAGCTTTACTGGGGTCGGAGATACGCAGTATTTT
D gene: -; clone size: -; V gene: TRBV28; J gene: TRBJ2-7; CDR3 protein: CASSSVLGNEQYF; CDR3 DNA: TGTGCCAGCAGTTCCGTCTTGGGAAACGAGCAGTACTTC
D gene: -; clone size: -; V gene: TRBV2; J gene: TRBJ1-4; CDR3 protein: CASRNRAGISGVGEKLFF; CDR3 DNA: TGTGCCAGCAGAAACCGGGCCGGGATCTCAGGGGTTGGAGAAAAACTGTTTTTT